These 24 T cell receptor beta chains were sequenced from one sample in a study of cytomegalovirus exposure and HLA in healthy donors. The PCR contained 60 Vbeta and 13 Jbeta primers. Profiled with immunoSEQ multiplex PCR; TCRdb holds only in-frame clones, not every one. The data contain 250,000 or so clones, nearly 95% of them singletons. The sample was PBMCs. All receptors derive from a girl aged 2 to 10 in good health and CMV-seronegative.

This sequence joins TRBV5-1 and TRBJ2-7, with TRBD2 matching 10 bases. This CDR3 is built from 15 residues. CDR1 and CDR2 from the germline V gene are SGHRS and YFSETQ. V shed 4 bases, J shed 4 bases, and the junction held 8 bases outside the gene matches. CDR3 in amino acids: CASSPETSGEYEQYF. In DNA form, the CDR3 reads TGCGCCAGCAGCCCCGAAACTAGCGGGGAATACGAGCAGTACTTC.

CDR3 sequence reads: CASSRDRGRYEQFF. In DNA form, the CDR3 reads TGTGCCAGCAGTCGGGACAGGGGGCGGTATGAGCAGTTCTTC. The V gene is TRBV7-2, the J gene TRBJ2-1; 12 positions agree with TRBD1. This CDR3 is 14 amino acids long. Germline CDR1 is SGHTA and CDR2 is FQGNSA. Trimming removed 6 bases from V and 8 bases from J; junction bases left unmatched: 5.

This chain uses TRBV18 with TRBJ2-7; 7 bases map to TRBD2. Trimming at V came to 3 bases and at J to 1 base, leaving 9 bases not matched to a gene. Germline CDR1 is KGHSH and CDR2 is LQKENI. CDR3 size: 16 residues. The CDR3 loop reads CASSPGGGASSYEQYF. The CDR3 DNA follows: TGTGCCAGCTCACCGGGGGGAGGGGCCAGTTCCTACGAGCAGTACTTC.

The chain is built from TRBV19 and TRBJ2-5, with 12 bases lining up with TRBD2. This CDR3 has 16 residues. Germline V gene sequence: CDR1 LNHDA, CDR2 SQIVND (reference sequence). Losses at the gene ends were 2 bases for V and 5 bases for J; bases not matched to a gene: 6. The CDR3 DNA reads as TGTGCCAGTAGTATAATACGACTAGCGGGAGTCGAGACCCAGTACTTC. This encodes CASSIIRLAGVETQYF.

The V and J genes are TRBV5-1 and TRBJ2-1; 9 bases match TRBD1. Germline CDR1 and CDR2: SGHRS and YFSETQ. The CDR3 loop spans 13 amino acids. V lost 4 bases and J lost 6; bases outside the gene matches: 2. CDR3 bases: TGCGCCAGCAGCCCGGGACAGGGCAATGAGCAGTTCTTC. Encoded protein: CASSPGQGNEQFF.

V and J are TRBV19 and TRBJ1-1, with a tentative D call TRBD1 (5 bases). Trimming shortened V by 4 bases and J by 1 base, and 10 bases separated the two germline ends. Per the germline V gene, CDR1 is LNHDA and CDR2 is SQIVND (reference sequence). The CDR3 has 14 amino acids. CDR3: CASSSSRANTEAFF. CDR3 coding DNA: TGTGCCAGTAGTAGTTCCAGGGCGAACACTGAAGCTTTCTTT.

This clone was counted a single time. The chain joins TRBV14 to TRBJ2-1; TRBD2 agrees at 10 bases. The CDR3 contains 16 residues. Looked up from germline, CDR1 is SGHDN and CDR2 is FVKESK. Germline trimming cut 2 bases from V and 7 bases from J; bases unmatched to any gene: 8. The CDR3 DNA follows: TGTGCCAGCAGCCAACGGACTAGCGGCCAACTAAATGAGCAGTTCTTC. Its protein is CASSQRTSGQLNEQFF. The full variable domain, with the rest looked up from reference TRBV14 and TRBJ2-1, is EAGVTQFPSHSVIEKGQTVTLRCDPISGHDNLYWYRRVMGKEIKFLLHFVKESKQDESGMPNNRFLAERTGGTYSTLKVQPAELEDSGVYFCASSQRTSGQLNEQFFGPGTRLTVL.

The chain has TRBV28 and TRBJ1-3; possible D gene TRBD1, 6 bases. Trimming pared 0 bases from V and 2 bases from J, leaving 8 bases between. This CDR3 comprises 15 residues. CDR1 is MDHEN, CDR2 SYDVKM, per germline. The CDR3, as DNA: TGTGCCAGCAGTTTATGGGGGGCAACTGGAAACACCATATATTTT. It translates to CASSLWGATGNTIYF.

This clone was observed once. The chain employs TRBV4-2 and TRBJ2-5; TRBD2 is a possible D gene (6 bases). V dropped 0 bases and J dropped 4 bases, with 18 bases sitting between them. Germline loops: CDR1 LGHNA, CDR2 YNFKEQ. The CDR3 is made up of 17 amino acids. Written as DNA, the CDR3 is TGTGCCAGCAGCCAAGATGGGACGGGAGTGGGGGGAGAGACCCAGTACTTC. Translation gives CASSQDGTGVGGETQYF.

This clone has a single count. The gene calls are TRBV28 and TRBJ2-7, with 8 positions matching TRBD2. From germline, CDR1 is MDHEN and CDR2 SYDVKM. The CDR3 runs 12 residues. CDR3 nucleotides: TGTGTCTCGGGAGGGTTAAAGGGCGAGCAGTACTTC. Translating it yields CVSGGLKGEQYF.

The rearrangement links TRBV5-1 to TRBJ1-2; TRBD1 matches 12 bases. Trimming removed 4 bases from V and 4 bases from J; junction bases left unmatched: 5. The length of the CDR3 is 15 residues. Per germline, CDR1 SGHRS and CDR2 YFSETQ. The CDR3, as DNA: TGCGCCAGCAGCGAAGGGACAGGGGGCGCCTATGGCTACACCTTC. This gives the protein CASSEGTGGAYGYTF.

The CDR3 sequence is CASSSSQETQYF. CDR3 in DNA: TGCGCCAGCAGCTCCTCTCAAGAGACCCAGTACTTC. The rearrangement links TRBV5-1 to TRBJ2-5; unclear D gene. There are 12 residues in the CDR3. V shed 3 bases and J shed 2 bases, with 5 bases lying between them. Per the germline V gene, CDR1 is SGHRS and CDR2 is YFSETQ.

As concerns this clone: One junction end disagrees with the germline gene, perhaps due to a read error. The rearrangement links TRBV7-7 to TRBJ2-2; D perhaps matches TRBD2 (5 bases). The germline V gene has CDR1 SSHAT and CDR2 FNYEAQ (reference sequence). The CDR3 sequence is 16 residues long. The CDR3 DNA sequence: TGTGCTAGCAGCTTACCCGACACTAGTTCCACCGGGGAGCTGTTTTTT. This sequence encodes CASSLPDTSSTGELFF.

The V and J genes are TRBV29-1 and TRBJ2-1; the D gene is possibly TRBD1 (6 bases). V lost 3 bases, J lost 8 bases, and 29 bases lay in between. Germline loops: CDR1 SQVTM, CDR2 ANQGSEA. The CDR3 is made up of 18 amino acids. For the CDR3, the DNA is TGCAGCGTTGAGGAAGATGGCGGATCCGTAGGGGGTTGGGATGAGCAGTTCTTC. Protein: CSVEEDGGSVGGWDEQFF.

V gene TRBV21-1 combines with J gene TRBJ2-5; no check of the table's D call, TRBD1, against the DNA was made. TRBV21-1 is recorded as a pseudogene. The CDR3 contains 14 residues. The CDR3 loop reads CASSLPGGYETQYF. The CDR3 DNA is TGTGCCAGCAGCCTCCCAGGGGGGTATGAGACCCAGTACTTC.

As regards this clone: Other DNA sequences from this sample encode an identical CDR3 as well. This chain connects TRBV5-1 to TRBJ2-1; 12 bases agree with TRBD2. This CDR3 comprises 15 residues. Germline V gene data show CDR1 as SGHRS and CDR2 as YFSETQ. J gave up 4 bases and V 4 bases, and 3 bases lay outside the gene matches. CDR3 nucleotide sequence: TGCGCCAGCAGCCCAGGGACTAGCGGGTACAATGAGCAGTTCTTC. This codes for CASSPGTSGYNEQFF. Complete variable domain (other parts from reference TRBV5-1 and TRBJ2-1): KAGVTQTPRYLIKTRGQQVTLSCSPISGHRSVSWYQQTPGQGLQFLFEYFSETQRNKGNFPGRFSGRQFSNSRSEMNVSTLELGDSALYLCASSPGTSGYNEQFFGPGTRLTVL.

This rearrangement joins TRBV5-1 to TRBJ1-1; no clear D gene. The CDR3 sequence is 13 residues long. Trimming removed 6 bases at V and 1 base at J, with 10 bases between. In germline, CDR1 is SGHRS, CDR2 YFSETQ. The CDR3 here is CASILGPNTEAFF. In nucleotides, the CDR3 is TGCGCCAGCATCCTCGGTCCGAACACTGAAGCTTTCTTT.

This clone was found once. V usage is TRBV11-2 and J usage is TRBJ1-6; TRBD1 is a possible D gene (5 bases). The V end was cut by 2 bases, the J end by 9 bases, with 11 bases between. The CDR3 contains 14 residues. Germline V lookup: CDR1 SGHAT, CDR2 FQNNGV. The CDR3 coding sequence is TGTGCCAGCAGCTTACAGCAGGGAACTTCACCCCTCCACTTT. Protein: CASSLQQGTSPLHF. The full variable domain, in which reference TRBV11-2 and TRBJ1-6 provide the parts outside the CDR3, is EAGVAQSPRYKIIEKRQSVAFWCNPISGHATLYWYQQILGQGPKLLIQFQNNGVVDDSQLPKDRFSAERLKGVDSTLKIQPAKLEDSAVYLCASSLQQGTSPLHFGNGTRLTVT.

The chain couples TRBV7-9 to TRBJ2-2, with 8 bases aligning to TRBD2. V shed 6 bases and J 6 bases; nucleotides not matched to a gene: 9. The CDR3 is 15 amino acids. The germline CDR1 and CDR2 sequences are SEHNR and FQNEAQ (reference sequence). In DNA form, the CDR3 reads TGTGCCAGCAGATTCGCCGGGCGGGGGGCCGGGGAGCTGTTTTTT. This gives the protein CASRFAGRGAGELFF.

The V gene is TRBV4-2, the J gene TRBJ2-2; TRBD2 matches 10 bases. CDR3 length: 18 residues. The trim removed 0 bases at V and 4 bases at J, leaving 8 bases unmatched. Germline CDR1 LGHNA, CDR2 YNFKEQ. As DNA, the CDR3 is TGTGCCAGCAGCCAAGATTCGCAGCTAGCGGGAGCCACCGGGGAGCTGTTTTTT. Protein product: CASSQDSQLAGATGELFF.

The chain has TRBV5-1 and TRBJ2-3; 7 bases match TRBD1. J was trimmed by 2 bases and V by 4 bases; bases with no gene match: 7. CDR1 and CDR2 (germline): SGHRS, YFSETQ. The CDR3 contains 15 residues. The CDR3 loop reads CASSPGQQLTDTQYF. DNA for the CDR3: TGCGCCAGCAGCCCGGGACAGCAGCTCACAGATACGCAGTATTTT. The full variable domain, rest sourced from reference TRBV5-1 and TRBJ2-3, is KAGVTQTPRYLIKTRGQQVTLSCSPISGHRSVSWYQQTPGQGLQFLFEYFSETQRNKGNFPGRFSGRQFSNSRSEMNVSTLELGDSALYLCASSPGQQLTDTQYFGPGTRLTVL.

The chain recombines TRBV19 with TRBJ2-7, with 8 bases fitting TRBD2. Trimming cost V 9 bases and J 0 bases; bases outside gene matches: 4. In germline, CDR1 is LNHDA, CDR2 SQIVND (reference sequence). The CDR3 extends over 13 amino acids. CDR3 sequence (DNA): TGTGCCAGCGGGACTAGTATCTCCTACGAGCAGTACTTC. It codes for CASGTSISYEQYF.

The V and J genes are TRBV30 and TRBJ1-2; D call uncertain. The germline V gene encodes CDR1 GTSNPN and CDR2 SVGIG (reference sequence). Trimming removed 0 bases from V and 5 bases from J, with 13 bases in between. The CDR3 totals 14 residues. CDR3 amino acids: CAWSVSWLGYGYTF. The CDR3 region has the DNA TGTGCCTGGAGTGTATCGTGGCTCGGGTATGGCTACACCTTC.

This rearrangement joins TRBV19 to TRBJ2-1, with a weak D call TRBD2 (5 bases). The CDR3 has 13 residues. The V gene's germline CDR1 is LNHDA and CDR2 SQIVND (reference sequence). V dropped 2 bases and J dropped 9 bases, with 11 bases sitting between them. CDR3 sequence: CASSITAGGEQFF. CDR3 DNA sequence: TGTGCCAGTAGTATAACCGCCGGAGGTGAGCAGTTCTTC.